The 9 T cell receptor beta chains presented below share a single source sample, sequenced in a study of blood T cell repertoires in COVID-19 (dated by TCRdb to the early 2020s). Library construction relied on the immunoSEQ multiplex PCR assay. TCRdb stores this immuneACCESS table with in-frame sequences only. Part of the clones is absent; in the studies checked, under half of the shortfall reflects unresolved V genes, and no reason is known for the rest. The sample has around 65,000 clones on record, roughly 79% of them singletons. The ten top clones hold approximately 15% of the sample. Sequenced: peripheral blood. All receptors derive from a man aged 55 to 70 with acute or convalescent COVID-19.

The gene calls are TRBV6-4 and TRBJ2-7, with TRBD1 matching 9 bases. The V gene end was trimmed by 5 bases and the J gene end by 5 bases; junction bases not matched to a gene: 7. CDR3 length: 14 amino acids. Germline CDR1 and CDR2: MRHNA and SNTAGT. The CDR3 DNA sequence: TGTGCCAGCAGTCCCGGGACAGGGTCCCACGAGCAGTACTTC. Amino acids: CASSPGTGSHEQYF.

The rearrangement links TRBV24-1 to TRBJ1-2; D uncertain. The CDR3 runs 13 residues. Per the germline V gene, CDR1 is KGHDR and CDR2 is SFDVKD. The V and J ends lost 5 bases and 4 bases respectively, with 10 bases between them. CDR3 sequence (DNA): TGTGCCACCAGTGCGGGAATCGGCTATGGCTACACCTTC. Protein sequence: CATSAGIGYGYTF.

This clone was seen more than once but under ten times. The chain employs TRBV7-9 and TRBJ1-2; tentatively, D is TRBD1 (5 bases). This CDR3 contains 14 residues. Germline CDR1 reads SEHNR; CDR2 reads FQNEAQ (reference sequence). V was pared by 5 bases and J by 4 bases, with 14 bases between. The CDR3, as DNA: TGTGCCAGCAGCCGCGCAGGGATTCGCTATGGCTACACCTTC. Its translation is CASSRAGIRYGYTF.

The chain links TRBV5-1 to TRBJ1-6; tentative D call: TRBD1 (6 bases). The CDR3 spans 17 residues. V was clipped by 5 bases and J by 0 bases, with 15 bases between them. Looked up from germline, CDR1 is SGHRS and CDR2 is YFSETQ. The CDR3 is CASSRQGPDSYNSPLHF. CDR3 nucleotide sequence: TGCGCCAGCAGTAGGCAGGGGCCGGACTCCTATAATTCACCCCTCCACTTT.

This chain joins TRBV7-2 and TRBJ1-5; TRBD1 matches 7 bases. Germline loops: CDR1 SGHTA, CDR2 FQGNSA. The CDR3 consists of 15 residues. With V trimmed by 1 base and J by 4 bases, 4 bases remained unmatched. In DNA, the CDR3 is TGTGCCAGCAGCTTAGTGGACAGGCCTAATCAGCCCCAGCATTTT. This sequence encodes CASSLVDRPNQPQHF.

This clone was observed a single time. J is TRBJ1-5 and V is TRBV19; 12 bases map to TRBD1. Germline CDR1 reads LNHDA; CDR2 reads SQIVND (reference sequence). Trimming at V came to 3 bases and at J to 5 bases, leaving 2 bases not matched to a gene. The CDR3 length is 15 residues. This chain's CDR3 is CASSMGTGGDQPQHF. In DNA form, the CDR3 reads TGTGCCAGTAGTATGGGGACAGGGGGCGATCAGCCCCAGCATTTT.

The rearrangement uses TRBV3-1 (or the pseudogene TRBV3-2) and TRBJ1-3, with D hard to call. Between the trimmed V and J ends, which lost 0 bases and 3 bases, there was a span of 15 bases. In germline, CDR1 is LGHDT, CDR2 YNNKEL (reference sequence). The CDR3 spans 17 residues. CDR3 loop: CASSQDVNRPCGNTIYF. The CDR3 DNA follows: TGTGCCAGCAGCCAAGACGTTAATCGTCCTTGTGGAAACACCATATATTTT.

The V call is TRBV10-2, the J call TRBJ2-7; 8 bases match TRBD1. CDR3 size: 14 residues. J gave up 2 bases and V 4 bases, and 4 bases lay outside the gene matches. Germline CDR1 is WSHSY and CDR2 is SAAADI. The CDR3 sequence: CASSGGQGPYEQYF. Here the CDR3 DNA reads TGCGCCAGCAGTGGAGGACAGGGCCCCTACGAGCAGTACTTC.

This CDR3 reads CASSTDIGGRGTGELFF. The CDR3 DNA is TGCGCCAGCAGCACCGATATTGGGGGCCGGGGCACCGGGGAGCTGTTTTTT. V and J are TRBV5-1 and TRBJ2-2; a weak D match, TRBD1 (6 bases). V lost 4 bases to trimming and J lost 4 bases, with 20 bases between them. Germline-derived CDR1 and CDR2 are SGHRS and YFSETQ. The CDR3 runs 17 residues.